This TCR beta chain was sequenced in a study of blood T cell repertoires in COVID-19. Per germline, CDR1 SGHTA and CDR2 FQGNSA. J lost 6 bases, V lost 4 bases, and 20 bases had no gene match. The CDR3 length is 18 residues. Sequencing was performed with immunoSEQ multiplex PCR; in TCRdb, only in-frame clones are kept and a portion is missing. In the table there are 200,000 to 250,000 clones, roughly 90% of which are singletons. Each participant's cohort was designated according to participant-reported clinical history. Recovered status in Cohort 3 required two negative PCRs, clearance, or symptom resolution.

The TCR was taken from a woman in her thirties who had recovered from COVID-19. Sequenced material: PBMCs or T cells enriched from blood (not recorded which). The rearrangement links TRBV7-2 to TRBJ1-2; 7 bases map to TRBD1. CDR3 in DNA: TGTGCCAGCAGCTCCCCGACGACAGGGAGCTTTGGAAGGGATGGCTACACCTTC. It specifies CASSSPTTGSFGRDGYTF.